These 18 T cell receptor beta chains share one sample of origin, sequenced in a study of T-cell memory formation after mild COVID-19. Using its own MiXCR run on the 5' RACE reads, TCRdb lists one record per CDR3 protein. The sample carries 300,000 to 350,000 distinct CDR3 sequences, around 19% recorded once. Sequenced: PBMCs or a T cell subset sorted from them (not recorded which). These receptors originate from a young man who had mild COVID-19 (a few samples of this study predate the infection). Cell type and time point are not known.

This clonotype was picked up a small number of times. The V call is TRBV24-1, the J call TRBJ1-5, with 11 bases fitting TRBD1. The CDR3 loop spans 16 amino acids. V was pared by 2 bases and J by 7 bases, with 6 bases of the junction left unmatched. The germline V gene has CDR1 KGHDR and CDR2 SFDVKD. The CDR3 is CATSDSDRGRGQPQHF. The CDR3 nucleotides read TGTGCCACCAGTGATTCGGACAGGGGGCGAGGACAGCCCCAGCATTTT.

A word on this clonotype: Here the CDR3 omits its conserved ending phenylalanine or tryptophan, so a read error is the likely source. J is TRBJ2-2 and V is TRBV27, with TRBD2 matching 12 bases. This CDR3 is 16 amino acids long. Trimming removed 5 bases from V and 6 bases from J; junction bases left unmatched: 7. Germline V CDR1 and CDR2: MNHEY, SMNVEV (reference sequence). The CDR3 region is CASSPRLAGVAGELFS. CDR3 bases: TGTGCCAGCAGTCCGCGACTAGCGGGGGTTGCCGGGGAGCTGTTTTCT.

This clonotype was found many times. The DNA of the CDR3 is TGTGCCAGCAGCCCCGGCGGGAACCAAGAGACCCAGTACTTC. Translating gives CASSPGGNQETQYF. This sequence joins TRBV7-6 and TRBJ2-5; D possibly corresponds to TRBD2 (6 bases). Trimming stripped 5 bases from V and 0 bases from J, with 10 bases between. The CDR3 spans 14 residues. CDR1 is SGHVS and CDR2 is FNYEAQ in the germline V gene.

This clonotype was recorded a few times. V is TRBV5-1 and J is TRBJ2-5; D ambiguous. The germline V gene encodes CDR1 SGHRS and CDR2 YFSETQ. This CDR3 has 14 amino acids. V was trimmed by 4 bases and J by 5 bases, leaving 15 bases between them. CDR3 in DNA: TGCGCCAGCAGCCCCCGCTGGGTTTCGGAGACCCAGTACTTC. This encodes CASSPRWVSETQYF. Using reference TRBV5-1 and TRBJ2-5 for the parts outside the CDR3, the full variable domain is KAGVTQTPRYLIKTRGQQVTLSCSPISGHRSVSWYQQTPGQGLQFLFEYFSETQRNKGNFPGRFSGRQFSNSRSEMNVSTLELGDSALYLCASSPRWVSETQYFGPGTRLLVL.

This clonotype was seen a handful of times. This chain joins TRBV13 and TRBJ2-7; D unclear. In germline, CDR1 is PRHDT, CDR2 FYEKMQ (reference sequence). The CDR3 is 13 amino acids. Trimming took 5 bases from V and 3 from J, leaving 11 bases between them. The CDR3 sequence: CASSRRTDYEQYV. DNA of the CDR3: TGTGCCAGCAGCCGCCGGACGGACTACGAGCAGTACGTC.

This clonotype was detected a few times. The chain employs TRBV9 and TRBJ2-5; 12 positions agree with TRBD2. This CDR3 region has 15 residues. Unmatched junction bases numbered 5, after V lost 3 bases and J lost 5 bases. Germline CDR1 and CDR2: SGDLS and YYNGEE. The CDR3 bases are TGTGCCAGCAGCGAGGACCTAGCGGGGGGGGAGACCCAGTACTTC. This encodes CASSEDLAGGETQYF.

In its sample, this clonotype was seen many times. This chain connects TRBV4-2 to TRBJ1-5; 8 nucleotides align to TRBD1. This CDR3 region has 15 residues. Looked up from germline, CDR1 is LGHNA and CDR2 is YNFKEQ. After removal of 0 bases from V and 5 bases from J, the junction contained 3 bases not matched to a gene. Here the CDR3 reads CASSQDQDRDQPQHF. The CDR3 DNA sequence: TGTGCCAGCAGCCAAGATCAGGACAGGGATCAGCCCCAGCATTTT.

This sequence joins TRBV6-6 and TRBJ2-1, with 7 bases matching TRBD2. The CDR3 is 14 residues long. Germline values: CDR1 MNHNY, CDR2 SVGAGI (reference sequence). V trimming: 0 bases; J trimming: 6 bases; junction bases outside the gene matches: 2. The CDR3 DNA follows: TGTGCCAGCAGTTACTCGCCGGGGGGCAATGAGCAGTTCTTC. This sequence encodes CASSYSPGGNEQFF.

The chain recombines TRBV7-9 with TRBJ1-4; 7 positions match TRBD1. The CDR3 length is 12 residues. The junction had 8 bases not matched to a gene; V was cut back by 5 bases and J by 14 bases. Germline lookup yields CDR1 SEHNR and CDR2 FQNEAQ (reference sequence). The CDR3 sequence: CASSPPRQGLFF. The CDR3 region has the DNA TGTGCCAGCAGCCCACCCCGACAGGGCCTGTTTTTT.

The rearrangement links TRBV25-1 to TRBJ2-6; D call uncertain. The CDR3 is 16 residues long. The V gene's germline CDR1 is MGHDK and CDR2 SYGVNS. V was pared by 1 base and J by 0 bases, with 7 bases between. The CDR3 DNA reads TGTGCCAGCAGTGAATCCGGTTCCTCTGGGGCCAACGTCCTGACTTTC. Translating it yields CASSESGSSGANVLTF. The complete variable domain, with remaining parts taken from reference TRBV25-1 and TRBJ2-6, reads EADIYQTPRYLVIGTGKKITLECSQTMGHDKMYWYQQDPGMELHLIHYSYGVNSTEKGDLSSESTVSRIRTEHFPLTLESARPSHTSQYLCASSESGSSGANVLTFGAGSRLTVL.

The gene calls are TRBV5-1 and TRBJ1-1; TRBD1 might be the D (5 bases). Germline V gene sequence: CDR1 SGHRS, CDR2 YFSETQ. Deletions cut 0 bases from V and 5 bases from J, with 11 bases between. CDR3 size: 14 residues. In DNA, the CDR3 is TGCGCCAGCAGCTTGGTAGGCAGGGAAACTGAAGCTTTCTTT. Protein sequence: CASSLVGRETEAFF. The variable domain in full, completed from reference TRBV5-1 and TRBJ1-1, reads KAGVTQTPRYLIKTRGQQVTLSCSPISGHRSVSWYQQTPGQGLQFLFEYFSETQRNKGNFPGRFSGRQFSNSRSEMNVSTLELGDSALYLCASSLVGRETEAFFGQGTRLTVV.

The rearrangement links TRBV4-1 to TRBJ2-3, with 8 bases that match TRBD2. This CDR3 has 16 amino acids. The V gene's germline CDR1 is MGHRA and CDR2 YSYEKL. Trimming cost V 4 bases and J 2 bases; bases outside gene matches: 8. CDR3 protein: CASSLQRGWSTDTQYF. The CDR3 DNA follows: TGCGCCAGCAGCCTCCAGCGGGGGTGGTCCACAGATACGCAGTATTTT.

Ten or more counts support this clonotype. The J gene is TRBJ2-1, the V gene TRBV11-2; D is possibly TRBD2 (5 bases). Trimming cost V 5 bases and J 10 bases, with 18 bases left between them. CDR1 SGHAT and CDR2 FQNNGV come from the germline V gene. The CDR3 length is 14 residues. The CDR3 loop is CASSPVGETGEQFF. The CDR3 bases are TGTGCCAGCAGCCCGGTTGGGGAGACGGGCGAGCAGTTCTTC.

The chain recombines TRBV5-1 with TRBJ2-3; D is undetermined. V gave up 0 bases and J gave up 0 bases, with 11 bases separating them. Germline CDR1 and CDR2: SGHRS and YFSETQ. This CDR3 spans 16 amino acids. The chain's CDR3 is CASSLAGQISTDTQYF. The CDR3 nucleotides are TGCGCCAGCAGCTTGGCTGGGCAGATTAGCACAGATACGCAGTATTTT.

The chain combines TRBV7-3 with TRBJ1-1; D call uncertain. From germline, CDR1 is SGHTA and CDR2 FQGTGA. The CDR3 sequence is 14 residues long. Trimming removed 5 bases from V and 4 bases from J, with 14 bases in between. The CDR3 DNA reads as TGTGCCAGCAGCACGAGGGAGGAATCCACTGAAGCTTTCTTT. Protein product: CASSTREESTEAFF.

This clonotype showed up just a few times. CDR3 in DNA: TGTGCCACCTCCGGGACAGACTTACGGAAAGCTTTCTTT. It codes for CATSGTDLRKAFF. This sequence joins TRBV12-3 or TRBV12-4 and TRBJ1-1, with 7 bases aligning to TRBD1. CDR3 length: 13 amino acids. V lost 10 bases to trimming and J lost 9 bases; unmatched junction nucleotides: 14.

In this sample, this clonotype turned up a few times. The V call is TRBV7-2, the J call TRBJ1-5, with a weak D call TRBD1 (5 bases). V lost 3 bases and J 11 bases, leaving 23 bases between the germline ends. The CDR3 totals 16 residues. The germline V gene encodes CDR1 SGHTA and CDR2 FQGNSA. This CDR3 reads CASSFQGTSGPRSQHF. The CDR3 DNA is TGTGCCAGCAGCTTCCAGGGAACATCCGGGCCACGGTCCCAGCATTTT.

V and J are TRBV27 and TRBJ2-7, with D hard to call. Germline V gene lookup returns CDR1 MNHEY and CDR2 SMNVEV (reference sequence). The CDR3 has 15 amino acids. V shed 6 bases and J shed 3 bases, with 18 bases lying between them. The CDR3 here is CASSSLVGSYYEQYF. The CDR3 DNA sequence: TGTGCCAGCAGCAGTTTAGTGGGTAGTTACTACGAGCAGTACTTC.